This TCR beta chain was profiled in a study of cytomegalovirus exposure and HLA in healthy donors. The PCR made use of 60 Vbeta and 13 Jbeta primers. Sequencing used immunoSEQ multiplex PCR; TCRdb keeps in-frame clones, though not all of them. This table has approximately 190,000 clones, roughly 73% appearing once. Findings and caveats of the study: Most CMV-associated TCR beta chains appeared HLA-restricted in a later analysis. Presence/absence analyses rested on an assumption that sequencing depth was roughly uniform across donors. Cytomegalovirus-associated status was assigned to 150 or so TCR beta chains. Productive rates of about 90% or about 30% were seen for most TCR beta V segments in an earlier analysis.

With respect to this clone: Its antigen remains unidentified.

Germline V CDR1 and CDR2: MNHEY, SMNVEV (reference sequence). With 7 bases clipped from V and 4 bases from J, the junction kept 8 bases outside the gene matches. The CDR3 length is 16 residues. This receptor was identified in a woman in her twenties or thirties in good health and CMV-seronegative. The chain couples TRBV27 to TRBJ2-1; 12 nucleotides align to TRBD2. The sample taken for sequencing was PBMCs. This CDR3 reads CASNRLAGDYYNEQFF. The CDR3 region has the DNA TGTGCCAGCAACCGACTAGCGGGAGACTATTACAATGAGCAGTTCTTC.